This T cell receptor beta chain originates from a study of blood T cell repertoires in COVID-19. Study in general: Italy, Spain and the United States were the sources of the convalescent and acute COVID-19 samples. Sample material is recorded as cDNA or gDNA derived from T cells, B-cell-depleted T cells, or PBMCs.

The CDR3 is made up of 15 amino acids. Trimming took 3 bases from V and 5 from J, leaving 16 bases between them. The germline CDR1 and CDR2 sequences are MNHNS and SASEGT. In the original analysis: Estimated nucleated cell counts came from reference gene primer amplification. Sequencing was performed with immunoSEQ multiplex PCR; in TCRdb, only in-frame clones are kept and a portion is missing. V and J calls and clone size are copied from that table; D and trimming were computed from the DNA. The sample lists about 110,000 clones, 80% to 90% occurring once. Material: peripheral blood. The chain is built from TRBV6-1 and TRBJ1-1; the D gene is possibly TRBD1 (6 bases). The sequence was collected from a man aged 40-50 years with acute or convalescent COVID-19. The DNA of the CDR3 is TGTGCCAGCAGTGATAGCTCCAGGGGACGAACTGAAGCTTTCTTT. It yields the protein CASSDSSRGRTEAFF.